This TCR beta chain was recovered during a study of CD8+ T cells in alopecia areata. Study as a whole: Patients in the treated group were given tofacitinib by mouth, 5 to 10 mg twice a day. Tofacitinib lasted 6 to 18 months, then 6 months off drug. Whole-study results and caveats: Patients showed less clear TCR sequence sharing than mice, possibly partly because of HLA diversity.

cDNA serving as the sequencing template came from extracted, reverse transcribed RNA. TCRdb keeps only in-frame clones here, not all; method: immunoSEQ multiplex PCR. This sample has hundreds of thousands of clones; under 80% occur once, and the top ten carry approximately 1.2%. Germline V gene sequence: CDR1 SGHRS, CDR2 YFSETQ. The CDR3 is 15 residues long. V dropped 3 bases and J dropped 4 bases, with 16 bases sitting between them. On this clone: Its matching antigen is unknown.

This specimen consisted of CD4+ T cells sorted from blood, obtained at week 0. This chain joins TRBV5-1 and TRBJ1-2; D is unresolved. The sequence was obtained from a human donor with alopecia areata. CDR3 nucleotides: TGCGCCAGCAGCTCAGACCGCCAGAGTTCCTATGGCTACACCTTC. The encoded protein is CASSSDRQSSYGYTF. The whole variable domain, remainder taken from reference TRBV5-1 and TRBJ1-2, is KAGVTQTPRYLIKTRGQQVTLSCSPISGHRSVSWYQQTPGQGLQFLFEYFSETQRNKGNFPGRFSGRQFSNSRSEMNVSTLELGDSALYLCASSSDRQSSYGYTFGSGTRLTVV.